This T cell receptor beta chain was captured in a study of blood T cell repertoires in COVID-19 (TCRdb year 2020). Regarding the complete study: Collaborator samples came from the United States, Italy and Spain and covered acute and convalescent phases of COVID-19. Where available, HLA class I and class II types were obtained from metadata supplied by the sample provider rather than from assay-based typing. The material from the prospective study consisted of cDNA or gDNA derived from T cells, B-cell-depleted T cells, or PBMCs. The samples were drawn from the first 160 participants of the ongoing ImmuneRACE study and from over 950 subjects provided by 6 global collaborators. The repertoires were released in a freely available public database meant as a resource for research on the immune response to SARS-CoV-2. The sample metadata nearly always contained a de-identified subject ID, COVID-19 status, age in years and sex. Subjects who had been exposed to COVID-19, were actively infected with it, or had recovered from it provided the deeply sampled blood TCRbeta repertoires that made up the dataset.

Worth noting for this clone: What antigen it recognizes has not been identified. No base quality values were provided; no much bigger clone lies one nucleotide off.

The collaborating institutions used their own protocols to collect whole blood in K2EDTA tubes. Collaborator samples were shipped for TCRbeta analysis as frozen whole blood, isolated PBMCs, or DNA extracted from either sample type. What the research found in general, with its limitations: How much clinical and demographic metadata was included differed by source and by participant, and the metadata was provided uncurated.

Reading the germline V gene gives CDR1 MGHRA and CDR2 YSYEKL. V loses 0 bases at its end and J loses 5 bases; junction bases beyond the gene matches: 11. From cysteine to phenylalanine, the CDR3 is 18 amino acids long. Solely the CDR3 DNA is kept, with 54 bases framed from the first base. The immunoSEQ Assay, a bias-controlled multiplex PCR, was used to amplify TCRbeta CDR3 regions from genomic DNA. In the paper's pipeline: Nucleated cell counts per sample were estimated from amplification of reference gene primers within the assay. To quantify the absolute abundance of each unique TCRbeta CDR3 rearrangement, sequence reads were collapsed and filtered. Productive Simpson clonality was computed per sample as the square root of Simpson's diversity index over productive rearrangements. The table comes from immuneACCESS by way of TCRdb, which keeps in-frame sequences with V and J called. Part of the clones is missing from these tables; in studies checked, under half for an unresolved V gene and the rest for unknown reasons. V and J calls plus clone size are reproduced from that table; the DNA served to infer D and trimming. For this sample the table gives fewer than 250,000 clones, of which around 88% were detected only once. The ten largest clonotypes hold 2.5% to 3.5% of the sample.

The chain is encoded by TRBV4-1 joined to TRBJ2-1; 9 of the junction bases match TRBD2. This receptor was obtained from a middle-aged man with active or convalescent COVID-19. The specimen was peripheral blood. The base sequence is TGCGCCAGCAGCCAAGATCCCCTTGGGACTAGCACCCACAATGAGCAGTTCTTC. Its translation is CASSQDPLGTSTHNEQFF.